Presented here are 7 T cell receptor beta chains from one specimen sequenced in a study of blood T cell repertoires in COVID-19. The assay was immunoSEQ multiplex PCR, and TCRdb's table has in-frame clones only and misses some. The table records 170,000 or so clones, approximately 88% of them present only once. Sample: peripheral blood. These receptors were collected from a woman in her fifties or sixties with acute or convalescent COVID-19.

The V gene is TRBV9, the J gene TRBJ1-2, with D perhaps matching TRBD1 (5 bases). Trimming removed 0 bases from V and 2 bases from J, with 14 bases in between. Germline CDR1 and CDR2: SGDLS and YYNGEE. The length of the CDR3 is 16 residues. CDR3 protein: CASSVGIEWGNYGYTF. The DNA for the CDR3 is TGTGCCAGCAGCGTAGGGATCGAATGGGGCAACTATGGCTACACCTTC.

The chain combines TRBV20-1 with TRBJ1-1, with D possibly matching TRBD1 (6 bases). This CDR3 has 13 residues. V shed 5 bases and J shed 4 bases, with 14 bases lying between them. Germline CDR1 reads DFQATT; CDR2 reads SNEGSKA (reference sequence). The CDR3 nucleotides are TGCAGTGCTGGTGAGGGGGGGAGCACTGAAGCTTTCTTT. Its protein product is CSAGEGGSTEAFF.

This clone has a single count. Its ends do not fully match the called genes, so a read error is possible. The chain uses TRBV7-7 and TRBJ1-1; perhaps TRBD1 as D (5 bases). The CDR3 length is 13 residues. Per germline, CDR1 SSHAT and CDR2 FNYEAQ (reference sequence). The CDR3 DNA follows: TGTGCTAGCAGCTTACAGGTGAACACTGAAGCTTTCTTT. It yields the protein CASSLQVNTEAFF.

V gene TRBV19 combines with J gene TRBJ1-1, with D maybe TRBD1 (6 bases). Germline V lookup: CDR1 LNHDA, CDR2 SQIVND (reference sequence). This CDR3 has 14 residues. With 3 bases removed from V and 4 bases from J, the gap between germline ends came to 12 bases. Here the CDR3 reads CASSIARGTTEAFF. CDR3 nucleotide sequence: TGTGCCAGTAGTATTGCCAGGGGAACCACTGAAGCTTTCTTT.

This chain joins TRBV6-5 and TRBJ2-3; 11 nucleotides agree with TRBD2. Germline assignment: CDR1 MNHEY and CDR2 SVGAGI. The CDR3 contains 14 residues. Trimming took 6 bases from V and 4 from J; bases not matched to a gene: 3. The CDR3 DNA reads as TGTGCCAGCAGCCTAGCGGGGGGCCCAGATACGCAGTATTTT. The encoded protein is CASSLAGGPDTQYF.

The V call is TRBV6-6, the J call TRBJ1-2; the D is unclear. Trimming cost V 6 bases and J 6 bases, with 14 bases left between them. This CDR3 spans 13 amino acids. The germline gives CDR1 MNHNY, CDR2 SVGAGI (reference sequence). In DNA form, the CDR3 reads TGTGCCAGCAGCAATTCAGGTCGGAATGGCTACACCTTC. It is translated as CASSNSGRNGYTF.

V and J are TRBV7-2 and TRBJ2-1, with D uncertain. Trimming removed 5 bases at V and 9 bases at J, with 14 bases between. Germline loops: CDR1 SGHTA, CDR2 FQGNSA. This CDR3 has 13 amino acids. The CDR3: CASSAPRIAEQFF. CDR3 DNA: TGTGCCAGCAGCGCCCCCAGGATCGCTGAGCAGTTCTTC.